This TCR beta chain was sequenced during a study of T cell responses to AZD1222 COVID-19 vaccine. V was clipped by 4 bases and J by 0 bases, with 10 bases between them. Germline V gene sequence: CDR1 LNHDA, CDR2 SQIVND (reference sequence). CDR3 length: 14 amino acids. Study results and limitations: Spike-spanning, vaccine-associated CD4 TCRs were dominant at 160-218 and 743-854. White British ancestry dominated among donors, who included more females, and clonal diversity was possibly underestimated. Within unmutated variant regions lay the reported targets of nearly half of spike-specific TCRs.

Measured with immunoSEQ multiplex PCR; TCRdb has only the in-frame clones, and not every one. The sample records about 120,000 clones, approximately 85% being singletons. For this clone: Its antigen is currently unknown.

The sequence was obtained from an adult in good health. Sequencing used peripheral blood, obtained on day 0 of MenACWY control vaccination. The chain uses TRBV19 and TRBJ2-7, with D uncertain. In nucleotides, the CDR3 is TGTGCCAGTAGTAGCCCGGACGGCTCCTACGAGCAGTACTTC. Its protein is CASSSPDGSYEQYF.